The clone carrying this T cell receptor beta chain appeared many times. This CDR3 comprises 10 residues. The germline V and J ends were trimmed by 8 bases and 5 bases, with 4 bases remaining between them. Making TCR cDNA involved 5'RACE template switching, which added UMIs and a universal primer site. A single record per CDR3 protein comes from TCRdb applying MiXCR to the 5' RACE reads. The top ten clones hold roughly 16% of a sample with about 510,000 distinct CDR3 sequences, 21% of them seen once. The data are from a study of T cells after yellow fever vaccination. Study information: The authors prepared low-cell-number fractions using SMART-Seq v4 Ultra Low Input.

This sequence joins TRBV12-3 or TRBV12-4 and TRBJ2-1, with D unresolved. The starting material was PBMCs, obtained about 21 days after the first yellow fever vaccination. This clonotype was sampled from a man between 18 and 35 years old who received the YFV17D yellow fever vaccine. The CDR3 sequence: CASGNNEQFF. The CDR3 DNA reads TGTGCCAGCGGAAACAATGAGCAGTTCTTC.